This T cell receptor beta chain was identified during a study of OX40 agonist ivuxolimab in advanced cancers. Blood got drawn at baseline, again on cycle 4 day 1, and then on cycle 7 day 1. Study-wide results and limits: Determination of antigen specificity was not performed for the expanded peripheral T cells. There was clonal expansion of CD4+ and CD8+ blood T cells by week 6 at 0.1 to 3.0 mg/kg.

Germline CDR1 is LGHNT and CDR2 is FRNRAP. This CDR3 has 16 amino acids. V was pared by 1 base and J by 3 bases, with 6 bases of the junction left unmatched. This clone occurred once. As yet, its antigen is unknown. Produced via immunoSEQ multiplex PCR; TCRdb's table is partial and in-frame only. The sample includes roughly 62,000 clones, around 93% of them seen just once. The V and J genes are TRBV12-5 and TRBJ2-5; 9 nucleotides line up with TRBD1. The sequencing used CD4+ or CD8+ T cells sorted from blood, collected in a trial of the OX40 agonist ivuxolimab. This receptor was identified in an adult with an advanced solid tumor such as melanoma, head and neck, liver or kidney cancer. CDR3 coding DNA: TGTGCTAGTGGTTTGGACCCGGGACAGGGAAAAGAGACCCAGTACTTC. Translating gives CASGLDPGQGKETQYF. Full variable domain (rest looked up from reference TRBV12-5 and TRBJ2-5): DARVTQTPRHKVTEMGQEVTMRCQPILGHNTVFWYRQTMMQGLELLAYFRNRAPLDDSGMPKDRFSAEMPDATLATLKIQPSEPRDSAVYFCASGLDPGQGKETQYFGPGTRLLVL.